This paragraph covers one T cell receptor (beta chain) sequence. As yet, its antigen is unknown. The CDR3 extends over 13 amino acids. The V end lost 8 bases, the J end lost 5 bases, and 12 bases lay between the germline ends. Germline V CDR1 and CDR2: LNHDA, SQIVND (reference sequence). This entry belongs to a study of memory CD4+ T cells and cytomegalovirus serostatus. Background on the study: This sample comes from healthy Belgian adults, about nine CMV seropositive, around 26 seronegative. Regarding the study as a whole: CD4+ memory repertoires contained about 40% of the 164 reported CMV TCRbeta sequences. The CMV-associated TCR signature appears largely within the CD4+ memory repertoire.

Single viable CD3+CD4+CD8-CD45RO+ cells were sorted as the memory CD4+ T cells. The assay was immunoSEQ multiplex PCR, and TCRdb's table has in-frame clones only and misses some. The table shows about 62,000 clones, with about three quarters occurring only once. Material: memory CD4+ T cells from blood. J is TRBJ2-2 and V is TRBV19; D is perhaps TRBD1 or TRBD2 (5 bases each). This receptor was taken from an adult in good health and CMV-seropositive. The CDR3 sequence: CASLRGGTGELFF. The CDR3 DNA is TGTGCCAGTCTGAGGGGCGGAACCGGGGAGCTGTTTTTT.